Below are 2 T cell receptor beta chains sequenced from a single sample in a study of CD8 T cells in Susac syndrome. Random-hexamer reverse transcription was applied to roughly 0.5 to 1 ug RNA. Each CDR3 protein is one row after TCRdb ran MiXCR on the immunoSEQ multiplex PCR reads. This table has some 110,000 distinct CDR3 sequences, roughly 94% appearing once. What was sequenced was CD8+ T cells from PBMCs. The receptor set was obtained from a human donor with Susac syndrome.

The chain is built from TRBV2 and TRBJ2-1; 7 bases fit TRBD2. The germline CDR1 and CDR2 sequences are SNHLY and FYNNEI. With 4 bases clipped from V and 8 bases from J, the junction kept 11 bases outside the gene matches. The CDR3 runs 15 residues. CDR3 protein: CASSAPGLTSDEQFF. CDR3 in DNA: TGTGCCAGCAGTGCACCGGGACTAACGAGCGATGAGCAGTTCTTC.

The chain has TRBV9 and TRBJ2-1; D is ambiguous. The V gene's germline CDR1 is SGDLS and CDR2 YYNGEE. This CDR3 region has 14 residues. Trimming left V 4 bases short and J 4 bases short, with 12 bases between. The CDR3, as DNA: TGTGCCAGCAGCCCCCCCGGGTCGTACAATGAGCAGTTCTTC. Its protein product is CASSPPGSYNEQFF. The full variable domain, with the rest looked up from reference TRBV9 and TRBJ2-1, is DSGVTQTPKHLITATGQRVTLRCSPRSGDLSVYWYQQSLDQGLQFLIQYYNGEERAKGNILERFSAQQFPDLHSELNLSSLELGDSALYFCASSPPGSYNEQFFGPGTRLTVL.